This is a list of T cell receptor beta chains from one sample in a study of T-cell memory formation after mild COVID-19. TCRdb re-derived calls from the 5' RACE reads in MiXCR, one entry per CDR3 protein. The data show roughly 240,000 distinct CDR3 sequences, with 15% seen just once and around 2.2% held by the top ten. Sequenced: PBMCs or a T cell subset sorted from them (not recorded which). All receptors come from an adult woman who had mild COVID-19 (a few samples of this study predate the infection). Cell type and time point are not known. Each CDR3 is given with its conserved first and last residue. A D gene is named only where the DNA matches it firmly. Size is stated for part of the rows, as once, few or many counts, or as a class when the clone is expanded.

>TRBD1|TRBV7-2|.|TRBJ1-5
TGTGCCAGCAGCTTTGCGGACAGGGTTAATCAGCCCCAGCATTTT
CASSFADRVNQPQHF
>TRBD2|TRBV7-3|few|TRBJ2-3
TGTGCCAGCAGCTCTCGGACTAGCGGGGGACCCGGGGATACGCAGTATTTT
CASSSRTSGGPGDTQYF
>.|TRBV27|few|TRBJ2-7
TGTGCCAGCAGTTTTTTCGCACGGTCGTGGGGAAAAATTCCCTACGAGCAGTACTTC
CASSFFARSWGKIPYEQYF
>.|TRBV12-3/TRBV12-4|few|TRBJ1-6
TGTGCCAGCGGCCTACAGGGTGGGGGTTCACCCCTCCACTTT
CASGLQGGGSPLHF
>TRBD1|TRBV12-3/TRBV12-4|few|TRBJ1-2
TGTGCCAGCAGCCAAGGCAGGGGGAACTATGGCTACACCTTC
CASSQGRGNYGYTF
>.|TRBV11-3|few|TRBJ1-4
TGTGCCAGCAGCTTCGATGAAAAACTGTTTTTT
CASSFDEKLFF
>TRBD1|TRBV6-1|.|TRBJ2-7
TGTGTCAGCAGGGATACAGGGGGCAGGTACGAGCAGTACTTC
CVSRDTGGRYEQYF
>.|TRBV7-9|.|TRBJ2-1
TGTGCCAGCAGCTCCAGGGCTAGTTCAGGCAATGAGCAGTTCTTC
CASSSRASSGNEQFF
>.|TRBV7-2|few|TRBJ1-4
TGTGCCAGCAGCTTAGTCTTACCCGAAAAACTGTTTTTT
CASSLVLPEKLFF
>TRBD1|TRBV7-8|few|TRBJ1-1
TGTGCCAGCAGCTTATATAACAGGGGGAGGACCGGTGAAGCTTTCTTT
CASSLYNRGRTGEAFF
>.|TRBV27|few|TRBJ1-1
TGTGCCAGCAGATCCGTTGTGGGTCTGAACACTGAAGCTTTCTTT
CASRSVVGLNTEAFF
>TRBD1|TRBV4-3|few|TRBJ2-1
TGCGCCAGCAGCCATCTTGACAGGGGGGCCAATGAGCAGTTCTTC
CASSHLDRGANEQFF
>.|TRBV6-6|few|TRBJ2-2
TGTGCCAGCAGTTACGGTACATTTTCGGACGGCAACACCGGGGAGCTGTTTTTT
CASSYGTFSDGNTGELFF
>.|TRBV5-1|few|TRBJ2-7
TGCGCCAGCAGTTCCGACGGGTTTAAGCAGTACTTC
CASSSDGFKQYF
>TRBD2|TRBV20-1|.|TRBJ2-3
TGCAGTGTATTTAATAGACTAGCGCAGAGCACAGATACGCAGTATTTT
CSVFNRLAQSTDTQYF
>.|TRBV13|.|TRBJ1-3
TGTGCCAGCAGCTCTCGGACGGCCTCTGGAAACACCATATATTTT
CASSSRTASGNTIYF
>.|TRBV5-6|.|TRBJ1-6
TGTGCCAGCAGCTCGACGCGGCAGGCCCCCGGGGCCCTCCACTTT
CASSSTRQAPGALHF
>.|TRBV5-1|many|TRBJ2-1
TGCGCCAGCAGCTTGACGGGAGAGGCCTACAATGAGCAGTTCTTC
CASSLTGEAYNEQFF
>.|TRBV12-3/TRBV12-4|.|TRBJ1-2
TGTGCCAGCAGTGGGCAGGGCTTCTATGGCTACACCTTC
CASSGQGFYGYTF
>TRBD2|TRBV9|few|TRBJ2-1
TGTGCCAGCAGCGTAGGACTAGCGGGAGGGAGTCGATACAATGAGCAGTTCTTC
CASSVGLAGGSRYNEQFF
>TRBD1|TRBV6-5|few|TRBJ2-1
TGTGCCAGTGACAGGGTAGGGTCATTATACAATGAGCAGTTCTTC
CASDRVGSLYNEQFF
>.|TRBV7-2|.|TRBJ2-3
TGTGCCAGCAGCTTAGATGGGACGGCGGGCCGGTATTTT
CASSLDGTAGRYF
>.|TRBV3-1|few|TRBJ2-2
TGTGCCAGCAGACAAGTGGCCGGGGAGCTGTTTTTT
CASRQVAGELFF
>TRBD1|TRBV7-3|.|TRBJ1-1
TGTGCCAGCAGCTTAGGCCCCGGGACAGCTGAAGCTTTCTTT
CASSLGPGTAEAFF
>TRBD2|TRBV29-1|.|TRBJ2-7
TGCAGCGTTGAAGATAAGCTAGCGGGAAGGAGCGAGCAGTACTTC
CSVEDKLAGRSEQYF
>.|TRBV7-3|.|TRBJ2-7
TGTGCCAGCAGCGGCGGGACTGGGGGCCACGAGCAGTACTTC
CASSGGTGGHEQYF
>.|TRBV20-1|.|TRBJ2-6
TGCAGTGCCCAGGCGCCTTTCTTTGGGGCCAACGTCCTGACTTTC
CSAQAPFFGANVLTF
>.|TRBV25-1|.|TRBJ1-1
TGTGCCAGCAGTGAACGGTTTGGGACTGAAGCTTTCTTT
CASSERFGTEAFF
>.|TRBV20-1|once|TRBJ1-6
TGCAGTGTCTCCAGCTCCTATAATTCACCCCTCCACTTT
CSVSSSYNSPLHF
>TRBD1|TRBV3-1|many|TRBJ2-7
TGTGCCAGCAGCCAGGGGACAGGACCTCGCGGCGAGCAGTACTTC
CASSQGTGPRGEQYF
>.|TRBV30|.|TRBJ2-3
TGTGCCTGGAGTGCAGGGGCTTCCGGCACAGATACGCAGTATTTT
CAWSAGASGTDTQYF
>.|TRBV6-2/TRBV6-3|few|TRBJ2-1
TGTGCCAGCAGTAAAGGGATTAACAATGAGCAGTTCTTC
CASSKGINNEQFF
>.|TRBV6-5|few|TRBJ1-2
TGTGCCAGCAGTCCCTCTCCGGCCACTGGGGGGGCCTTATGCTTC
CASSPSPATGGALCF
>TRBD1|TRBV2|.|TRBJ1-2
TGTGCCAGCAGTTGGACAGGGTTTGGCTATGGCTACACCTTC
CASSWTGFGYGYTF
>.|TRBV12-3/TRBV12-4|.|TRBJ2-6
TGTGCCAGCAACCCCGAGGGCAGACGCTCTGGGGCCAACGTCCTGACTTTC
CASNPEGRRSGANVLTF
>.|TRBV3-1|few|TRBJ1-1
TGTGCCAGCAGCCAAGGTTCAGGCGCCAACACTGAAGCTTTCTTT
CASSQGSGANTEAFF
>.|TRBV11-1|.|TRBJ2-3
TGTGCCAGCAGCCGTATGTACGGGACCCACACAGATACGCAGTATTTT
CASSRMYGTHTDTQYF
>.|TRBV12-3/TRBV12-4|.|TRBJ2-7
TGTGCCAGCAGTGACAGGGTTAGCGGCGAGCAGTACTTC
CASSDRVSGEQYF
>.|TRBV12-3/TRBV12-4|many|TRBJ2-1
TGTGCCAGCAGTTTCCCAGGGACTTGGTTGGGGTTCTTC
CASSFPGTWLGFF
>.|TRBV30|few|TRBJ2-5
TGTGCCTGTGGAAGAACCTCCTTCCAAGAGACCCAGTACTTC
CACGRTSFQETQYF
>TRBD2|TRBV12-3/TRBV12-4|.|TRBJ2-2
TGTGCCAGCAGTTTCACTAGCGGGGGGAGGGAGCTGTTTTTT
CASSFTSGGRELFF
>TRBD2|TRBV20-1|.|TRBJ2-3
TGCAGTGCTTACGGACTAGTAAGAGATACGCAGTATTTT
CSAYGLVRDTQYF
>.|TRBV2|.|TRBJ2-5
TGTGCCAGCAGTGATCAGGGAGAGACCCAGTACTTC
CASSDQGETQYF
>.|TRBV3-1|many|TRBJ2-7
TGTGCCAGCAGCCGTACTTCCTACGAGCAGTACTTC
CASSRTSYEQYF
>.|TRBV28|few|TRBJ1-6
TGTGCCAGCAGTTTATCCCGCGGGGGCGGAGGTTCACCCCTCCACTTT
CASSLSRGGGGSPLHF
>.|TRBV2|many|TRBJ2-3
TGTGCCAGCAGTAGCGGGTTCACAGATACGCAGTATTTT
CASSSGFTDTQYF
>.|TRBV5-1|.|TRBJ2-5
TGCGCCAGCAGCGCCGGGACGGGCCAAGAGACCCAGTACTTC
CASSAGTGQETQYF
>TRBD2|TRBV6-1|few|TRBJ2-3
TGTGCCAGCAGTGAATTGATTGGACTAGCGGTAACGCAGTATTTT
CASSELIGLAVTQYF
>.|TRBV11-3|.|TRBJ2-2
TGTGCCAGCAGTCCCTCGGGCCTCACCGGGGAGCTGTTTTTT
CASSPSGLTGELFF
>.|TRBV7-2|many|TRBJ2-3
TGTGCCAGCAGCTTAGCTATAGGGTTGCGGACAGATACGCAGTATTTT
CASSLAIGLRTDTQYF
>.|TRBV5-1|.|TRBJ1-2
TGCGCCAGCAGCTGGGATGGAGCACGCTATGGCTACACCTTC
CASSWDGARYGYTF
>.|TRBV11-1|.|TRBJ2-1
TGTGCCAGCAGCTTGGTAGCGGCCTCCTACAATGAGCAGTTCTTC
CASSLVAASYNEQFF
>TRBD1|TRBV24-1|.|TRBJ2-1
TGTGCCACCAGTGATCCGGGACAGGGGAACTACAATGAGCAGTTCTTC
CATSDPGQGNYNEQFF
>.|TRBV6-4|.|TRBJ2-2
TGTGCCAGTCGACAGGATGTGAACACCGGGGAGCTGTTTTTT
CASRQDVNTGELFF
>.|TRBV29-1|.|TRBJ1-2
TGCAGCGTTGGAAAACAGGGCGAGGGCTACACCTTC
CSVGKQGEGYTF
>TRBD1|TRBV7-9|few|TRBJ1-5
TGTGCCAGCAGCCCAGGGACAGTCTATAGCAATCAGCCCCAGCATTTT
CASSPGTVYSNQPQHF
>.|TRBV20-1|few|TRBJ2-2
TGCAGTGCCTTTCCGGGGACCCTGAACACCGGGGAGCTGTTTTTT
CSAFPGTLNTGELFF
>.|TRBV2|few|TRBJ1-1
TGTGCCAAGTCACGACTATCCATGAACACTGAAGCTTTCTTT
CAKSRLSMNTEAFF